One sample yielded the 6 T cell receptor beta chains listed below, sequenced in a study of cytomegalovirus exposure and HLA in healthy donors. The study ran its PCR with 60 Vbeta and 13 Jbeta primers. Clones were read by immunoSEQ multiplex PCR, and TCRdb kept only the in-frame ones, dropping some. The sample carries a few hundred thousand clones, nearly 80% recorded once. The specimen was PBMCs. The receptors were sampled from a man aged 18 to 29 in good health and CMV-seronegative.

The CDR3 sequence is CASRPTSGDTQYF. In nucleotides, the CDR3 is TGTGCCAGCAGACCGACTAGCGGGGATACGCAGTATTTT. This chain links TRBV6-1 with TRBJ2-3; TRBD2 matches at 10 bases. CDR1 and CDR2 (germline): MNHNS, SASEGT. CDR3 length equals 13 residues. With V trimmed by 6 bases and J by 6 bases, 3 bases remained unmatched.

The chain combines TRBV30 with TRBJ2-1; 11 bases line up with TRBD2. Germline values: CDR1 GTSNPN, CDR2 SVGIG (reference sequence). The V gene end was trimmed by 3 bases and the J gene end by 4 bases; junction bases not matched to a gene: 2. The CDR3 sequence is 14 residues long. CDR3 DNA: TGTGCCTGGAGGACTAGCGGGGCATACAATGAGCAGTTCTTC. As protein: CAWRTSGAYNEQFF.

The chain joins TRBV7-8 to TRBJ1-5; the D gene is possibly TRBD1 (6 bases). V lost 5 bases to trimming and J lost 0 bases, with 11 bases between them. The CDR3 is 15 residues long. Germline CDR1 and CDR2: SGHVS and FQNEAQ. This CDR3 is CASSRDIDSNQPQHF. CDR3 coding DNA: TGTGCCAGCAGCCGGGACATTGATAGCAATCAGCCCCAGCATTTT.

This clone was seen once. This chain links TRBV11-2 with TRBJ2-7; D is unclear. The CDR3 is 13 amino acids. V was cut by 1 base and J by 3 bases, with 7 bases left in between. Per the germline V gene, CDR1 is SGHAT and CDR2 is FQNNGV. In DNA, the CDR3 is TGTGCCAGCAGCTTAGTGAAGCACTACGAGCAGTACTTC. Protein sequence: CASSLVKHYEQYF.

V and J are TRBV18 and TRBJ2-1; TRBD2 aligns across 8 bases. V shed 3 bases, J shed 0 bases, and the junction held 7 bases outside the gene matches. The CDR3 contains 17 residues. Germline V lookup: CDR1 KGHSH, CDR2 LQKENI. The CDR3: CASSPKNAGGSYNEQFF. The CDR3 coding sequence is TGTGCCAGCTCACCCAAGAACGCGGGGGGCTCCTACAATGAGCAGTTCTTC.

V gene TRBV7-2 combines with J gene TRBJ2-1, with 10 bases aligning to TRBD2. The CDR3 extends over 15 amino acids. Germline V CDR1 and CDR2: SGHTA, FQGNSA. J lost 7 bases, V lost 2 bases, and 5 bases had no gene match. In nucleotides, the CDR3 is TGTGCCAGCAGCTTACTGGCTAGCGGGAGAAATGAGCAGTTCTTC. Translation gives CASSLLASGRNEQFF. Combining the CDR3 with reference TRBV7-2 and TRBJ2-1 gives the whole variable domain GAGVSQSPSNKVTEKGKDVELRCDPISGHTALYWYRQSLGQGLEFLIYFQGNSAPDKSGLPSDRFSAERTGGSVSTLTIQRTQQEDSAVYLCASSLLASGRNEQFFGPGTRLTVL.